This T cell receptor (beta chain) was documented in a study of blood T cell repertoires in COVID-19. Trimming cost V 7 bases and J 9 bases; bases outside gene matches: 4. The germline gives CDR1 SNHLY, CDR2 FYNNEI. CDR3 size: 13 residues. Per the authors' pipeline: Estimates of nucleated cell counts were drawn from the amplification of reference gene primers. Clones were sequenced by immunoSEQ multiplex PCR, and TCRdb holds only the in-frame ones, with some missing. V and J calls and clone size are those listed in that table; D and trimming were worked out from the DNA. The sample has fewer than 150,000 clones; about nine tenths are singletons.

This sequence was found in a woman over 75 with acute or convalescent COVID-19. The specimen sequenced was peripheral blood. The chain has TRBV2 and TRBJ2-1; 12 bases are shared with TRBD2. The CDR3 here is CASTMTSGGEQFF. The CDR3, as DNA: TGTGCCAGCACCATGACTAGCGGGGGTGAGCAGTTCTTC.